This is a list of T cell receptor beta chains from one sample in a study of blood T cell repertoires in COVID-19. The table came from immunoSEQ multiplex PCR; TCRdb's copy has only in-frame clones and leaves some out. The sample includes about 200,000 clones, about 88% of them seen just once. Sequencing input: peripheral blood. These receptors all stem from a woman aged 40 to 55 who had recovered from COVID-19. The conserved cysteine and the conserved F or W are not part of the CDR3 here.

j_call,v_call,cdr3_aa
TRBJ2-3,TRBV19,ASRKGLAGGADTQY
TRBJ2-1,TRBV5-4,ASSPTGGTAYNEQF
TRBJ1-4,TRBV9,ASSTGQGNEKLF
TRBJ1-2,TRBV7-9,ASNGGQGGDYGYT
TRBJ2-6,TRBV19,ASIRTGMMSGANVLT
TRBJ2-1,TRBV5-1,ASSLVGGASSYNEQF
TRBJ2-5,TRBV28,ASSGGRETQY
TRBJ2-7,TRBV28,ASSPGVRGDSYEQY
TRBJ2-5,TRBV7-9,ASSLVGGRETQY
TRBJ1-5,TRBV7-2,ASSSQGYSNQPQH
TRBJ2-2,TRBV24-1,ATSDPGTGVDLPGELF
TRBJ1-3,TRBV6-1,ASSEVTDSSGNTIY
TRBJ1-5,TRBV4-1,ASSQMDRGGQPQH
TRBJ2-2,TRBV19,ASSFQPLAVANTGELF
TRBJ2-5,TRBV28,ASSPDRSLGTQY
TRBJ2-1,TRBV18,ASSPLTSAKVNEQF
TRBJ1-2,TRBV18,ASSPRENYGYT
TRBJ2-5,TRBV6-5,ASSYYSQETQY
TRBJ2-7,TRBV13,ASSPLGTGGYEQY
TRBJ2-7,TRBV5-1,ASSPASLAGRNSYEQY
TRBJ2-2,TRBV5-1,ASSLDRSSGNTGYTGELF
TRBJ2-3,TRBV30,AWSAVLVSSSTDTQY
TRBJ1-5,TRBV4-2,ASSRDGDLYSNQPQH
TRBJ2-7,TRBV9,ASSVLAGVEEQY
TRBJ2-5,TRBV4-3,ASSQGLGAETQY
TRBJ1-1,TRBV9,ASSGRASEAF
TRBJ2-3,TRBV6-6,ASSLWAGLTDTQY
TRBJ1-3,TRBV6-1,ASSEWGQISSGNTIY